The 29 T cell receptor beta chains in this list originate from one sample, sequenced in a study of shared clonotypes between healthy human individuals. Only in-frame clones appear in the TCRdb table, and some are missing; sequencing was by immunoSEQ multiplex PCR. Of some 480,000 clones listed, less than 80% are singletons. Sequencing was carried out using PBMCs. The receptors shown here come from a woman in her thirties or forties in good health. Some clones in this sample may be carry-over from other donors' samples.

There are a few counts of this clone. The genes are TRBV4-2 and TRBJ1-5; 7 bases are a match to TRBD1. The ends lost 0 bases at V and 6 bases at J; junction bases unmatched: 5. Germline V lookup: CDR1 LGHNA, CDR2 YNFKEQ. The CDR3 sequence is 15 residues long. In nucleotides, the CDR3 is TGTGCCAGCAGCCAAGAAGACAGGGAGAGTCAGCCCCAGCATTTT. This codes for CASSQEDRESQPQHF.

The chain couples TRBV6-5 to TRBJ2-5; maybe TRBD1 (5 bases). The V and J ends lost 2 bases and 2 bases respectively, with 12 bases between them. The CDR3 is 15 amino acids. The germline V gene encodes CDR1 MNHEY and CDR2 SVGAGI. CDR3 coding DNA: TGTGCCAGCAGTTACCTGTGGGGCATACAAGAGACCCAGTACTTC. It encodes CASSYLWGIQETQYF.

This clone has only a few counts. J is TRBJ2-5 and V is TRBV11-2; TRBD2 is a possible D gene (6 bases). The CDR3 consists of 13 residues. The germline gives CDR1 SGHAT, CDR2 FQNNGV. Trimming removed 3 bases at V and 5 bases at J, with 10 bases between. CDR3 sequence: CASSFGAGETQYF. CDR3 DNA: TGTGCCAGCAGCTTCGGGGCGGGGGAGACCCAGTACTTC.

The V gene is TRBV27, the J gene TRBJ1-1; the D gene is possibly TRBD1 (6 bases). V was clipped by 5 bases and J by 8 bases, with 18 bases between them. Germline V CDR1 and CDR2: MNHEY, SMNVEV (reference sequence). The CDR3 has 14 residues. CDR3 nucleotide sequence: TGTGCCAGCAGTAAAGAAACAGGGAGTAGGGAAGCTTTCTTT. Protein product: CASSKETGSREAFF.

The chain is built from TRBV4-3 and TRBJ2-1; 9 positions agree with TRBD1. J lost 6 bases, V lost 2 bases, and 2 bases had no gene match. Germline V lookup: CDR1 LGHNA, CDR2 YSLEER. The CDR3 loop spans 14 amino acids. CDR3 in DNA: TGCGCCAGCAGCCAACCGGACAGGGGCAATGAGCAGTTCTTC. It translates to CASSQPDRGNEQFF.

V gene TRBV30 combines with J gene TRBJ2-5, with D unresolved. Gene TRBJ2-7 matches the end of the DNA better, so the J call may be wrong. The CDR3 is 11 amino acids. In germline, CDR1 is GTSNPN, CDR2 SVGIG (reference sequence). The CDR3 nucleotides are TGTGCCTGGAGGAAGCTAGGCGAGCAGTACTTC. Its translation is CAWRKLGEQYF.

The chain combines TRBV5-4 with TRBJ2-7, with 7 bases that match TRBD1. The CDR3 runs 15 residues. V gave up 4 bases and J gave up 2 bases; unmatched junction bases: 9. CDR1 SGHNT and CDR2 YYREEE come from the germline V gene (reference sequence). CDR3 amino acids: CASSLGGQQTYEQYF. The CDR3 DNA reads TGTGCCAGCAGCCTTGGGGGACAGCAAACCTACGAGCAGTACTTC.

The count of this clone is one. The chain combines TRBV6-1 with TRBJ1-5; D uncertain. The CDR3 has 15 residues. Germline CDR1 MNHNS, CDR2 SASEGT. V was shortened by 1 base and J by 2 bases, with 9 bases between the two germline ends. The CDR3 sequence: CASSEGARGNQPQHF. The CDR3 nucleotides are TGTGCCAGCAGTGAAGGAGCCAGAGGCAATCAGCCCCAGCATTTT.

This clone was seen repeatedly, ten times or more. The rearrangement joins TRBV11-2 to TRBJ2-3; D ambiguous. Germline-derived CDR1 and CDR2 are SGHAT and FQNNGV. V shed 2 bases and J shed 2 bases, with 8 bases lying between them. The CDR3 length is 14 residues. The CDR3 DNA reads as TGTGCCAGCAGCTTAACTATTAACACAGATACGCAGTATTTT. It codes for CASSLTINTDTQYF.

The gene calls are TRBV28 and TRBJ2-4; 7 bases line up with TRBD1. CDR1 and CDR2 (germline): MDHEN, SYDVKM. This CDR3 has 13 amino acids. V was clipped by 9 bases and J by 8 bases; unmatched bases: 10. CDR3 sequence: CASQEKGADIQYF. The CDR3 DNA reads TGTGCCAGTCAAGAGAAGGGGGCGGACATTCAGTACTTC.

This clone was seen only a few times. J is TRBJ1-2 and V is TRBV7-9; D call uncertain. There are 14 residues in the CDR3. Germline CDR1 reads SEHNR; CDR2 reads FQNEAQ (reference sequence). The V end lost 5 bases, the J end lost 3 bases, and 13 bases lay between the germline ends. CDR3: CASSPTDTYYGYTF. Written as DNA, the CDR3 is TGTGCCAGCAGCCCTACCGACACCTACTATGGCTACACCTTC.

The rearrangement joins TRBV4-1 to TRBJ2-7; TRBD2 might be the D (5 bases). The CDR3 has 14 residues. V was pared by 4 bases and J by 2 bases, with 12 bases between. Germline V CDR1 and CDR2: MGHRA, YSYEKL. The CDR3 region is CASSRELEPYEQYF. The CDR3 DNA reads as TGCGCCAGCAGCCGTGAACTAGAGCCCTACGAGCAGTACTTC.

The chain couples TRBV19 to TRBJ2-7, with D maybe TRBD2 (5 bases). V was pared by 3 bases and J by 0 bases, with 12 bases between. CDR1 is LNHDA, CDR2 SQIVND, per germline (reference sequence). The CDR3 runs to 15 residues. The CDR3 is CASSMKWESSYEQYF. The CDR3, as DNA: TGTGCCAGTAGTATGAAGTGGGAGAGCTCCTACGAGCAGTACTTC.

This chain links TRBV15 with TRBJ2-5, with 7 bases identical to TRBD2. J gave up 3 bases and V 4 bases, and 11 bases lay outside the gene matches. The CDR3 extends over 16 amino acids. From germline, CDR1 is LNHNV and CDR2 YYDKDF (reference sequence). For the CDR3, the DNA is TGTGCCACCAGCAAGCGTCGTCTAGCGGTTGAAGAGACCCAGTACTTC. It translates to CATSKRRLAVEETQYF.

This clone showed up just a few times. The V gene is TRBV5-4, the J gene TRBJ2-2; D may be TRBD2 (6 bases). V was cut by 1 base and J by 4 bases, with 11 bases left in between. The CDR3 runs to 15 residues. CDR1 is SGHNT and CDR2 is YYREEE in the germline V gene (reference sequence). CDR3 nucleotide sequence: TGTGCCAGCAGCTTGATCGGGAGTCCCACCGGGGAGCTGTTTTTT. It specifies CASSLIGSPTGELFF.

The rearrangement links TRBV7-2 to TRBJ2-7; 9 nucleotides line up with TRBD2. From germline, CDR1 is SGHTA and CDR2 FQGNSA. The CDR3 contains 14 residues. The CDR3, as DNA: TGTGCTGTAGCGGGAGCCTATCCTATCTACGAGCAGTACTTC. Its protein is CAVAGAYPIYEQYF.

J is TRBJ2-7 and V is TRBV6-1; possibly TRBD1 for D (6 bases). CDR3 size: 13 residues. V lost 6 bases, J lost 3 bases, and 12 bases lay in between. Germline CDR1 reads MNHNS; CDR2 reads SASEGT. DNA of the CDR3: TGTGCCAGCAGGGTACAGGGTAACTACGAGCAGTACTTC. Protein product: CASRVQGNYEQYF.

This sequence joins TRBV18 and TRBJ2-5; D not certain. The CDR3 consists of 13 residues. In germline, CDR1 is KGHSH, CDR2 LQKENI. Deletions cut 2 bases from V and 1 base from J, with 5 bases between. CDR3 nucleotide sequence: TGTGCCAGCTCACCAGAGATCCAAGAGACCCAGTACTTC. It codes for CASSPEIQETQYF.

The chain joins TRBV23-1 to TRBJ1-1, with D tentatively TRBD1 (5 bases). TRBV23-1 is an ORF; its function is uncertain. This CDR3 is built from 19 residues. Trimming removed 0 bases from V and 0 bases from J, with 20 bases in between. The CDR3 nucleotides are TGCGCCAGCAGTCAATCAACCCCGACAGATTTACCCATGAACACTGAAGCTTTCTTT. Amino acids: CASSQSTPTDLPMNTEAFF.

The J gene is TRBJ2-5, the V gene TRBV13; 7 nucleotides align to TRBD1. V shed 4 bases, J shed 2 bases, and the junction held 4 bases outside the gene matches. The CDR3 runs to 14 residues. CDR1 and CDR2 from the germline V gene are PRHDT and FYEKMQ (reference sequence). The CDR3 loop is CASSSDRNQETQYF. The CDR3, as DNA: TGTGCCAGCAGCTCGGACAGGAATCAAGAGACCCAGTACTTC.

V gene TRBV7-8 combines with J gene TRBJ2-5, with 12 nucleotides matching TRBD2. V shed 6 bases and J 5 bases; nucleotides not matched to a gene: 10. In germline, CDR1 is SGHVS, CDR2 FQNEAQ. The CDR3 is made up of 16 amino acids. In nucleotides, the CDR3 is TGTGCCAGCAGTCTTACTAGCGGGAGGTTGCCGGAGACCCAGTACTTC. It encodes CASSLTSGRLPETQYF.

The chain carries TRBV4-3 and TRBJ1-2; unclear D gene. CDR1 and CDR2 (germline): LGHNA, YSLEER. The length of the CDR3 is 14 residues. V lost 1 base, J lost 2 bases, and 8 bases lay in between. The CDR3 DNA follows: TGCGCCAGCAGCCAAGTTAGAGGGAACTATGGCTACACCTTC. It encodes CASSQVRGNYGYTF.

This sequence joins TRBV19 and TRBJ1-5; maybe TRBD1 (6 bases). CDR3 size: 13 residues. Trimming took 9 bases from V and 6 from J, leaving 15 bases between them. CDR1 LNHDA and CDR2 SQIVND come from the germline V gene (reference sequence). The CDR3 DNA reads TGTGCCAGCAGAGACAGGCGGGCTCAGCCCCAGCATTTT. Translation gives CASRDRRAQPQHF.

The chain carries TRBV7-7 and TRBJ1-4; 8 bases fit TRBD1. The CDR3 sequence is 20 residues long. After removal of 5 bases from V and 0 bases from J, the junction contained 17 bases not matched to a gene. Germline CDR1 and CDR2: SSHAT and FNYEAQ (reference sequence). In DNA form, the CDR3 reads TGTGCCAGCAGCGTCGTAGGGCAGGGGGCAATAGGGGCAACTAATGAAAAACTGTTTTTT. Translation gives CASSVVGQGAIGATNEKLFF.

This clone was seen a single time. This chain uses TRBV5-4 with TRBJ1-3; the D gene is possibly TRBD1 (6 bases). V was shortened by 0 bases and J by 0 bases, with 10 bases between the two germline ends. Germline loops: CDR1 SGHNT, CDR2 YYREEE (reference sequence). The CDR3 is made up of 16 amino acids. This CDR3 reads CASSLGQASSGNTIYF. The DNA of the CDR3 is TGTGCCAGCAGCTTGGGACAGGCGAGCTCTGGAAACACCATATATTTT.

This clone was recorded a few times. The chain links TRBV5-1 to TRBJ2-7; D assignment may be TRBD1 or TRBD2 (6 bases each). This CDR3 spans 14 amino acids. Between the trimmed V and J ends, which lost 0 bases and 2 bases, there was a span of 9 bases. Germline lookup yields CDR1 SGHRS and CDR2 YFSETQ. The CDR3 reads CASSLEGGAYEQYF. For the CDR3, the DNA is TGCGCCAGCAGCTTGGAGGGGGGCGCCTACGAGCAGTACTTC.

DNA of the CDR3: TGTGCCAGCAGCTTGGGGGGACATCAGCCCCAGCATTTT. This translates into CASSLGGHQPQHF. The chain employs TRBV6-1 and TRBJ1-5; TRBD1 is a possible D gene (5 bases). Looked up from germline, CDR1 is MNHNS and CDR2 is SASEGT. The CDR3 is made up of 13 amino acids. V shed 6 bases and J shed 5 bases, with 11 bases lying between them.

The CDR3: CASSESPAGVEEKLFF. The DNA for the CDR3 is TGTGCCAGCAGTGAGTCTCCGGCAGGGGTCGAGGAAAAACTGTTTTTT. The chain carries TRBV25-1 and TRBJ1-4; maybe TRBD1 (6 bases). The CDR3 totals 16 residues. CDR1 MGHDK and CDR2 SYGVNS come from the germline V gene. Deletions cut 3 bases from V and 8 bases from J, with 19 bases between.

The rearrangement joins TRBV7-9 to TRBJ2-7, with TRBD1 identical over 9 bases. Germline V gene lookup returns CDR1 SEHNR and CDR2 FQNEAQ (reference sequence). With V trimmed by 5 bases and J by 3 bases, 5 bases remained unmatched. CDR3 length: 14 amino acids. This CDR3 is CASSRGQGFYEQYF. The CDR3, as DNA: TGTGCCAGCAGCCGGGGACAGGGATTCTACGAGCAGTACTTC. The full variable domain, rest sourced from reference TRBV7-9 and TRBJ2-7, is DTGVSQNPRHKITKRGQNVTFRCDPISEHNRLYWYRQTLGQGPEFLTYFQNEAQLEKSRLLSDRFSAERPKGSFSTLEIQRTEQGDSAMYLCASSRGQGFYEQYFGPGTRLTVT.